In its sample, the clone carrying this TCR beta chain was seen a few times. The target antigen is unknown. This entry comes from a study of T-cell reconstitution after alpha-beta-depleted transplantation in children. General study results and limits: Hyperexpanded clones declined; after one year, newly produced T cells mostly supplied diversity. Alpha-beta T cells about two months after transplant reportedly derived from several hundred expanded graft clones.

For TCRbeta, the library was prepared with unique molecular identifiers. TCRdb called the PCR reads again in MiXCR, with one record for every CDR3 protein. The data show about 980,000 distinct CDR3 sequences, around 30% seen once. The V end lost 1 base, the J end lost 7 bases, and 11 bases lay between the germline ends. The CDR3 contains 13 residues. Germline V gene lookup returns CDR1 SGHAT and CDR2 FQNNGV. The genes are TRBV11-2 and TRBJ2-7; the D gene could be TRBD1 or TRBD2 (6 bases each). This clonotype was sampled from a boy under three years old who had a stem cell transplant for SCID, so the T cells may come from the graft donor. Source: PBMCs, mostly from graft donor cells, taken 360 days after TCRalphabeta/CD19-depleted stem cell transplant. CDR3: CASSLGGGREQYF. CDR3 DNA: TGTGCCAGCAGCTTAGGTGGGGGGCGGGAGCAGTACTTC.